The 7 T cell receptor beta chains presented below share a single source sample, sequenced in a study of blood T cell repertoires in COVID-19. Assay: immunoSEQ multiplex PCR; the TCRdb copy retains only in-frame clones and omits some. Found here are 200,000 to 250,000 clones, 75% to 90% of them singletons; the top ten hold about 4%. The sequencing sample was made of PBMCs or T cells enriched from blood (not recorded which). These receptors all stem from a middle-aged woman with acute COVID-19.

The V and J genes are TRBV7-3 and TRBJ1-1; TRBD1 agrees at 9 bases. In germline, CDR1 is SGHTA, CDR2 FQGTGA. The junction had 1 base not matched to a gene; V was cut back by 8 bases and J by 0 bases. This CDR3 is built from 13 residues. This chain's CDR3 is CASGTGLNTEAFF. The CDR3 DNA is TGTGCCAGCGGGACAGGGTTGAACACTGAAGCTTTCTTT. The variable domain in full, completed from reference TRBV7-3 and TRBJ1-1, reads GAGVSQTPSNKVTEKGKYVELRCDPISGHTALYWYRQSLGQGPEFLIYFQGTGAADDSGLPNDRFFAVRPEGSVSTLKIQRTERGDSAVYLCASGTGLNTEAFFGQGTRLTVV.

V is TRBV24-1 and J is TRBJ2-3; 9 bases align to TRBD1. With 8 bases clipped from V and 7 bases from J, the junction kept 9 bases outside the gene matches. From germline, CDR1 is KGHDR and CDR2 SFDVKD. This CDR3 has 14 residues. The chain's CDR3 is CATTGDRGLNTQYF. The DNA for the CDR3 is TGTGCCACCACTGGCGACAGGGGGTTAAATACGCAGTATTTT.

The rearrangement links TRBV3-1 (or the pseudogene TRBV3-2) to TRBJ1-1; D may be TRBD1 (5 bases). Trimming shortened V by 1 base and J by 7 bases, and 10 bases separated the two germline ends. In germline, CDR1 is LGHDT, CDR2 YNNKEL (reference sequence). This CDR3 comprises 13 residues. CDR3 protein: CASSQVRGSEAFF. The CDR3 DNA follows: TGTGCCAGCAGCCAAGTAAGGGGCAGTGAAGCTTTCTTT.

CDR3 region: CASRLAFPETQYF. CDR3 in DNA: TGTGCCAGCAGACTAGCCTTCCCGGAGACCCAGTACTTC. The gene calls are TRBV6-5 and TRBJ2-5; weak D call: TRBD2 (6 bases). Germline V CDR1 and CDR2: MNHEY, SVGAGI. The CDR3 length is 13 residues. Trimming shortened V by 6 bases and J by 5 bases, and 13 bases separated the two germline ends.

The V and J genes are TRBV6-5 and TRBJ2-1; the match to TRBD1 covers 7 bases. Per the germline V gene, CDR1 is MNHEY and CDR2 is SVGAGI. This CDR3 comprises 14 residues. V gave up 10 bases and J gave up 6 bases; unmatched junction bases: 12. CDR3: CATSGDSGFNEQFF. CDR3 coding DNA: TGTGCCACCTCCGGGGACAGTGGTTTCAATGAGCAGTTCTTC.

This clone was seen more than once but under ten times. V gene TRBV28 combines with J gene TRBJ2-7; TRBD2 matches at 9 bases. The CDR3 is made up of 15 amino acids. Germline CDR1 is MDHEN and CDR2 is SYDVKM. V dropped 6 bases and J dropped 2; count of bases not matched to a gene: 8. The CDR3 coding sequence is TGTGCCAGCAGCTCGGGAGCGGGGGGCCCCTACGAGCAGTACGTC. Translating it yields CASSSGAGGPYEQYV.

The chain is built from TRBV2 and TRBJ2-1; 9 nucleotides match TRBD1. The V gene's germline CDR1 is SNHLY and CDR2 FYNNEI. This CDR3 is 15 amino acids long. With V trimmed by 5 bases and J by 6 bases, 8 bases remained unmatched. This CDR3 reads CASSLQGAWGNEQFF. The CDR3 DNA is TGTGCCAGCAGTTTACAGGGGGCCTGGGGCAATGAGCAGTTCTTC.